Below, 14 T cell receptor beta chains from the same sample are listed, as sequenced in a study of CD8+ T cells in alopecia areata. A panel of CD4, CD8alpha, NKG2D, NKG2ACE and other markers served to sort pooled cutaneous lymph node cells. Sequencing relied on a cDNA template that was reverse transcribed from extracted RNA. Only in-frame clones appear in the TCRdb table, and some are missing; sequencing was by immunoSEQ multiplex PCR. This repertoire holds 200,000 to 300,000 clones, and none appear only once. Sequencing input: CD4+ T cells sorted from a lymph node. Receptors originate from a C3H/HeJ mouse with alopecia areata. MHC haplotype of the strain: H2-k.

Comments on this clone: The gene symbols are mouse symbols. Sequencing ends 4 residues short of the CDR3 end; the germline J gene provides the rest. This chain connects TRBV13-3 to TRBJ2-7; 12 positions match TRBD1. The CDR3 runs 13 residues. Germline lookup yields CDR1 NNHDY and CDR2 SYVADS. The CDR3 sequence is CASTGDRGHEQYF. Partial CDR3 DNA: TGTGCCAGCACCGGGGACAGGGGGCAT.

Comments on this clone: All gene names here are mouse names. The covered CDR3 bases are TGTGCCAGCAGTATGACGGGGACTGGGGGTAGTCAAAAC. Its protein is CASSMTGTGGSQN. In full, the CDR3 reads CASSMTGTGGSQNTLYF. V and J are TRBV19 and TRBJ2-4; 11 bases match TRBD2. The observed sequence ends 4 residues before the CDR3 terminus, with the missing tail filled in from the germline J gene. V trimming: 2 bases; J trimming: 0 bases; junction bases outside the gene matches: 5. Germline V CDR1 and CDR2: FNHDT, SITEND (reference sequence). This CDR3 comprises 17 residues.

Concerning this clone: Gene names are the mouse ones. Read data end 4 residues before the CDR3 end; the end is taken from the germline J gene. The gene calls are TRBV31 and TRBJ2-2; 7 nucleotides align to TRBD1. Germline CDR1 is GKSSPN and CDR2 is SITVG. Trimming cost V 5 bases and J 1 base; bases outside gene matches: 4. The CDR3 runs 14 residues. The CDR3 loop reads CAWAGTENTGQLYF. Incomplete CDR3 DNA: TGTGCCTGGGCCGGGACAGAAAACACCGGG.

A remark on this clone: Gene and germline names: mouse. The CDR3 goes on 3 residues after the read ends, and that part is filled in from the germline J gene. The rearrangement uses TRBV31 and TRBJ1-6, with D possibly being TRBD1 (5 bases). TRBJ1-6 is identified as an open reading frame with a role that is uncertain. Germline V gene data show CDR1 as GKSSPN and CDR2 as SITVG. V shed 1 base and J shed 5 bases, with 9 bases lying between them. The CDR3 is made up of 14 amino acids. The covered CDR3 bases are TGTGCCTGGAGTCCCCACAGGAATAATTCGCCC. The encoded protein is CAWSPHRNNSP. The CDR3 in full is CAWSPHRNNSPLYF.

A remark on this clone: Mouse gene names apply. Sequencing ends 4 residues short of the CDR3 end; the germline J gene provides the rest. The chain carries TRBV13-1 and TRBJ2-4; TRBD1 matches at 8 bases. CDR1 NSHNY and CDR2 SYGAGN come from the germline V gene. The CDR3 length is 15 residues. Trimming at V came to 4 bases and at J to 0 bases, leaving 4 bases not matched to a gene. The part of the CDR3 DNA that was read is TGTGCCAGCAGTATGGACAGGGCTAGTCAAAAC. This translates into CASSMDRASQN. The whole CDR3 sequence is CASSMDRASQNTLYF.

This clone was recorded at least ten times. The gene names here belong to mouse. The DNA ends 4 residues before the CDR3 does, and the rest of the CDR3 is filled in from the germline J gene. This sample also contains other DNA sequences that code for the same CDR3. The chain combines TRBV13-1 with TRBJ2-5; TRBD1 matches 11 bases. CDR3 length: 14 residues. The germline V gene encodes CDR1 NSHNY and CDR2 SYGAGN. The chain's CDR3 is CASSPDRGQDTQYF. The DNA read from the CDR3 is TGTGCCAGCAGCCCGGACAGGGGGCAGGAC.

In the case of this clone: Here the gene names and germline are mouse. The read gets to within 4 residues of the CDR3 end, and the germline J gene fills in the rest. The chain joins TRBV19 to TRBJ2-7, with D maybe TRBD1 (6 bases). V was pared by 4 bases and J by 0 bases, with 8 bases between. CDR3 length equals 13 residues. Germline assignment: CDR1 FNHDT and CDR2 SITEND (reference sequence). The CDR3 sequence is CASSDRNSYEQYF. CDR3 DNA (partial): TGTGCCAGCAGTGACAGGAACTCCTAT.

This clone was counted only a few times. Gene names are mouse gene names. The read stops 4 residues short of the end of the CDR3; the missing end is completed from the germline J gene. The chain recombines TRBV3 with TRBJ1-2, with 8 positions matching TRBD1. Germline V CDR1 and CDR2: SNHLY, FYNGKV (reference sequence). V shed 9 bases, J shed 2 bases, and the junction held 2 bases outside the gene matches. The CDR3 runs 12 residues. The CDR3 DNA, read in part, is TGTGCCAGGACAGGGGCCAACTCC. Translation: CARTGANS. The complete CDR3 sequence is CARTGANSDYTF.

Notes on this clone: Any gene name here is a mouse gene name. The read ends 4 residues before the CDR3 terminus; that terminus is restored from the germline J gene. The chain employs TRBV13-1 and TRBJ2-7; 9 positions agree with TRBD2. This CDR3 spans 15 amino acids. CDR1 and CDR2 from the germline V gene are NSHNY and SYGAGN. The sequenced CDR3 bases are TGTGCCAGCAGTGATGTCTGGGGGGGAACATAT. It translates to CASSDVWGGTY. The full-length CDR3 reads as CASSDVWGGTYEQYF.

With respect to this clone: Gene labels here are mouse ones. Read coverage stops 4 residues before the CDR3 terminus; the germline J gene supplies the remainder. The chain carries TRBV13-3 and TRBJ2-3, with TRBD2 matching over 8 bases. Germline V gives CDR1 NNHDY, CDR2 SYVADS. The CDR3 has 13 amino acids. The sequenced part of the CDR3 DNA is TGTGCCAGCAGCAGCACTGGGGGAGAA. Its translation: CASSSTGGE. The whole CDR3 sequence reads CASSSTGGETLYF.

This clone showed up just a few times. Gene names and germline refer to mouse. The read comes to an end 4 residues before the CDR3 does, leaving the germline J gene to fill in the end. The rearrangement uses TRBV31 and TRBJ2-3, with D maybe TRBD2 (5 bases). V was shortened by 2 bases and J by 0 bases, with 9 bases between the two germline ends. Germline assignment: CDR1 GKSSPN and CDR2 SITVG. The CDR3 contains 14 residues. The CDR3 loop is CAWSIGVSAETLYF. CDR3 DNA (partial): TGTGCCTGGAGTATTGGGGTTAGTGCAGAA.

Comments on this clone: Mouse germline and gene names are used. Read sequence stops 4 residues before the CDR3 end, and the germline J gene provides the missing end. The rearrangement links TRBV1 to TRBJ1-1; D perhaps matches TRBD1 (6 bases). The germline gives CDR1 NSQYPW, CDR2 LRSPGD (reference sequence). Trimming removed 3 bases from V and 0 bases from J, with 14 bases in between. The CDR3 has 16 amino acids. The CDR3 spells CTCSAGHGTTNTEVFF. Partial CDR3 DNA: TGCACCTGCAGTGCGGGACACGGGACAACAAACACA. Complete variable domain (other parts from reference TRBV1 and TRBJ1-1): VTLLEQNPRWRLVPRGQAVNLRCILKNSQYPWMSWYQQDLQKQLQWLFTLRSPGDKEVKSLPGADYLATRVTDTELRLQVANMSQGRTLYCTCSAGHGTTNTEVFFGKGTRLTVV.

As to this clone: Gene and germline names: mouse. The read terminates 4 residues before the CDR3 end, so the remaining end is supplied by the germline J gene. The chain couples TRBV13-1 to TRBJ1-2; TRBD1 matches at 7 bases. This CDR3 has 14 amino acids. J was trimmed by 1 base and V by 2 bases; bases with no gene match: 2. The germline V gene has CDR1 NSHNY and CDR2 SYGAGN. The chain's CDR3 is CASSDRDRNSDYTF. The CDR3 DNA, read in part, is TGTGCCAGCAGTGACCGGGACAGAAACTCC.

This clone was observed a handful of times. Gene names are mouse gene names. The read stops 4 residues short of the end of the CDR3; the missing end is completed from the germline J gene. Within the sample, other DNA sequences also encode this same CDR3. The V and J genes are TRBV5 and TRBJ1-2; a possible D gene is TRBD1 (5 bases). The V end was cut by 0 bases, the J end by 0 bases, with 8 bases between. The length of the CDR3 is 15 residues. Germline V lookup: CDR1 LGHNA, CDR2 YNLKQL (reference sequence). CDR3 DNA (partial): TGTGCCAGCAGCCAAGAGGTGGGGGCAAACTCC. Its translation: CASSQEVGANS. The whole CDR3 is CASSQEVGANSDYTF.